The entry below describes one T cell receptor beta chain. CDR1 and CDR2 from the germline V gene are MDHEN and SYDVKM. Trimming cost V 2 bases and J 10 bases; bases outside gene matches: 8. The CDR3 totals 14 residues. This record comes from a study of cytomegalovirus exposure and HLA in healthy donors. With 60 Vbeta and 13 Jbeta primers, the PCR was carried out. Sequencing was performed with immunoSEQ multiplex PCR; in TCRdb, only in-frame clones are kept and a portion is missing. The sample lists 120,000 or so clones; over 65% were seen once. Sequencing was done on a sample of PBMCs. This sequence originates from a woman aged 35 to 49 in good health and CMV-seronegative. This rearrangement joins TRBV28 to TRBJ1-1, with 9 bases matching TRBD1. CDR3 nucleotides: TGTGCCAGCAGTTTAGGGGGACAGGGCGGGGTAGCTTTCTTT. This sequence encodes CASSLGGQGGVAFF.